The rows below give T cell receptor beta chains drawn from one sample of a study of response to subunit inactivated influenza vaccine. TCRdb used MiXCR to reprocess the RT-PCR reads, holding one entry per CDR3 protein. The sample has about 480,000 distinct CDR3 sequences; about 25% are singletons. The specimen was CD4+ T cells sorted from PBMCs, collected roughly 5 days after vaccination. The receptors stem from a man in his forties or fifties who received an inactivated influenza vaccine. CDR3s include the opening cysteine and the closing phenylalanine or tryptophan.

v_gene	j_gene	CDR3aa
TRBV4-3	TRBJ2-5	CASSQGTGRALETQYF
TRBV4-2	TRBJ2-2	CASSPAGTSHTGELFF
TRBV29-1	TRBJ2-7	CGVNSGTGAEQYF
TRBV5-5	TRBJ2-5	CASSPNAGPQETQYF
TRBV3-1	TRBJ1-6	CASSQTVYNSPLHF
TRBV18	TRBJ2-5	CASSPPAGPGDQYF
TRBV6-2/TRBV6-3	TRBJ1-5	CASNERGGNQPQHF
TRBV6-5	TRBJ1-2	CASSYWAGGYGYTF
TRBV5-5	TRBJ1-1	CASSADRWNTEAFF
TRBV28	TRBJ1-2	CASGINLGYTF
TRBV5-1	TRBJ2-3	CASSPGGGAYTDTQYF
TRBV11-2	TRBJ2-1	CASSLVVTPYNEQFF
TRBV20-1	TRBJ2-1	CSAGWDSRNEQFF
TRBV5-6	TRBJ2-1	CASSFFRDADEQFF
TRBV5-1	TRBJ2-6	CASSLPVAGANVLTF
TRBV5-1	TRBJ2-7	CASSLGGTGAYEQYF
TRBV20-1	TRBJ1-1	CSATWGGNTEAFF
TRBV18	TRBJ1-5	CASSPAVESPQHF
TRBV25-1	TRBJ1-6	CASSEQGESTPLHF
TRBV6-5	TRBJ2-3	CASSYSLAGGQDTQYF
TRBV7-8	TRBJ2-2	CASSLGGWSGRRVGELFF
TRBV6-1	TRBJ2-5	CASRNGGAQETQYF
TRBV20-1	TRBJ1-1	CSDSEAFF
TRBV12-3/TRBV12-4	TRBJ2-3	CASEEGSTDTQYF
TRBV5-5	TRBJ2-3	CASSPQGTYTQYF
TRBV7-2	TRBJ2-5	CASSLGPGGPGTQYF
TRBV20-1	TRBJ2-7	CSAWTSGGQSYEQYF
TRBV10-3	TRBJ2-7	CAISEGSDGTYEQYF
TRBV12-3/TRBV12-4	TRBJ2-5	CASSFWGGEETQYF